This T cell receptor (beta chain) was found in a study of T cell responses to AZD1222 COVID-19 vaccine. Study results and caveats: Within unmutated variant regions lay the reported targets of nearly half of spike-specific TCRs.

The CDR3 extends over 13 amino acids. Germline CDR1 is SGHAT and CDR2 is FQDESV (reference sequence). Trimming took off 2 bases at V and 4 bases at J, with 9 bases between the two ends. As regards this clone: Its target is not known.

Sequencing used immunoSEQ multiplex PCR; TCRdb keeps in-frame clones, though not all of them. The sample records 150,000 to 200,000 clones, approximately 90% being singletons. The source of this sequence is an adult in good health. The rearrangement joins TRBV11-1 to TRBJ2-7; D gene uncertain. This specimen was peripheral blood, taken on day 0 of AZD1222 vaccination. The CDR3 protein is CASSLNAPYEQYF. The DNA for the CDR3 is TGTGCCAGCAGCTTAAATGCTCCGTACGAGCAGTACTTC.